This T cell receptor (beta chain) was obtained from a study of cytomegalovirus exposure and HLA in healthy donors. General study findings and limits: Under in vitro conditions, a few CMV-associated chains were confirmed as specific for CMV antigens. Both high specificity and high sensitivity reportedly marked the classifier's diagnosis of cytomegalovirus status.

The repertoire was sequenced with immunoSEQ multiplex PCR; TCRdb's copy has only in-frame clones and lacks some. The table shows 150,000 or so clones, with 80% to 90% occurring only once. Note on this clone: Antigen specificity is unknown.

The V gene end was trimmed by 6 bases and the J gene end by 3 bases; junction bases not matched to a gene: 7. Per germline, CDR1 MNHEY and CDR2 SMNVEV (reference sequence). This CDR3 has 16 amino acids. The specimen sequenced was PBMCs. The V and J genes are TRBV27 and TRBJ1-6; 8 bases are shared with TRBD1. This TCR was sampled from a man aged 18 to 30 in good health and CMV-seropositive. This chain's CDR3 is CASRLDGTGYNSPLHF. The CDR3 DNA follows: TGTGCCAGCAGGCTAGACGGGACAGGCTATAATTCACCCCTCCACTTT.